The 8 T cell receptor beta chains presented below share a single source sample, sequenced in a study of cytomegalovirus exposure and HLA in healthy donors (dated by TCRdb to about 2017). Preparation of the library involved the immunoSEQ multiplex PCR assay. The multiplex PCR relied on a mix of 60 forward primers for TCR Vbeta segments and 13 reverse primers for TCR Jbeta segments. TCRdb holds this immuneACCESS table with in-frame rearrangements only. Some clones are missing; in checked studies, unresolved V genes explain under half, and the rest has no known cause. Recorded for this sample are approximately 130,000 clones; over 75% of them occurred a single time. The ten largest account for more than 1.5% of the sample. The sample consisted of PBMCs. Every receptor here comes from a man aged 35 to 55 in good health and CMV-seronegative.

This CDR3 is CASSPSPYEQYF. The CDR3 region has the DNA TGTGCCAGCAGCCCCTCCCCCTACGAGCAGTACTTC. The genes are TRBV2 and TRBJ2-7; no firm D call. Trimming pared 6 bases from V and 2 bases from J, leaving 8 bases between. In germline, CDR1 is SNHLY, CDR2 FYNNEI. There are 12 residues in the CDR3.

The DNA for the CDR3 is TGTGCCAGCTCACTCCACGATCCCCGACAGGCTCCCTACGAGCAGTACTTC. It translates to CASSLHDPRQAPYEQYF. This chain uses TRBV18 with TRBJ2-7, with D tentatively TRBD1 (6 bases). V was trimmed by 4 bases and J by 2 bases, leaving 21 bases between them. CDR3 length equals 17 residues. Looked up from germline, CDR1 is KGHSH and CDR2 is LQKENI.

The chain uses TRBV7-9 and TRBJ2-7, with 7 bases aligning to TRBD1. This CDR3 region has 14 residues. Germline trimming cut 2 bases from V and 3 bases from J; bases unmatched to any gene: 4. Germline loops: CDR1 SEHNR, CDR2 FQNEAQ (reference sequence). For the CDR3, the DNA is TGTGCCAGCAGCTTATCGGGACAGTTCTACGAGCAGTACTTC. This encodes CASSLSGQFYEQYF.

As for this clone: The sample has other DNA sequences that encode this CDR3 too. The V gene is TRBV2, the J gene TRBJ2-7; 8 bases align to TRBD1. V lost 6 bases, J lost 4 bases, and 5 bases stayed unmatched. Germline V gene data show CDR1 as SNHLY and CDR2 as FYNNEI. The CDR3 is made up of 13 amino acids. The CDR3, as DNA: TGTGCCAGCAGATCCAGGGGGCCGTACGAGCAGTACTTC. This gives the protein CASRSRGPYEQYF. The entire variable domain, with the rest obtained from reference TRBV2 and TRBJ2-7, is as follows: EPEVTQTPSHQVTQMGQEVILRCVPISNHLYFYWYRQILGQKVEFLVSFYNNEISEKSEIFDDQFSVERPDGSNFTLKIRSTKLEDSAMYFCASRSRGPYEQYFGPGTRLTVT.

The chain has TRBV19 and TRBJ2-7; D is ambiguous. V gave up 7 bases and J gave up 0 bases, with 10 bases separating them. The germline V gene encodes CDR1 LNHDA and CDR2 SQIVND (reference sequence). CDR3 length: 13 amino acids. CDR3 region: CASKSGSSYEQYF. The CDR3, as DNA: TGTGCCAGTAAGTCAGGAAGCTCCTACGAGCAGTACTTC.

The CDR3 DNA is TGTGCCAGTAGTATTCTCCGACAGTCCTACTCTGGAAACACCATATATTTT. Its protein product is CASSILRQSYSGNTIYF. The gene calls are TRBV19 and TRBJ1-3; D is possibly TRBD1 (5 bases). The V gene lost 3 bases and the J gene lost 0 bases, with 15 bases spanning the gap. The CDR3 runs 17 residues. Germline CDR1 and CDR2: LNHDA and SQIVND (reference sequence).

The genes are TRBV28 and TRBJ1-1; D remains unclear. From germline, CDR1 is MDHEN and CDR2 SYDVKM. V lost 8 bases to trimming and J lost 0 bases, with 19 bases between them. The CDR3 has 16 amino acids. In DNA, the CDR3 is TGTGCCAGCCCGCCAATGCCCCTAGAAGTGAACACTGAAGCTTTCTTT. Translated: CASPPMPLEVNTEAFF.

This clone was observed a handful of times. The rearrangement joins TRBV2 to TRBJ2-1; TRBD1 agrees at 9 bases. With V trimmed by 6 bases and J by 7 bases, 10 bases remained unmatched. The CDR3 covers 15 residues. The germline V gene has CDR1 SNHLY and CDR2 FYNNEI. The CDR3 region is CASRPRDRAKNEQFF. For the CDR3, the DNA is TGTGCCAGCAGGCCACGGGACAGGGCGAAGAATGAGCAGTTCTTC.